Listed below are T cell receptor beta chains from one sample, sequenced in a study of long-term antiretroviral therapy in people with HIV. The protocol was immunoSEQ multiplex PCR, while the TCRdb copy is restricted to in-frame clones and leaves out a portion. This sample yields tens of thousands of clones, of which approximately 87% are seen a single time; 4.1% belongs to the top ten. The sequenced sample was unsorted PBMCs, obtained 0.5 years after starting antiretroviral therapy. The receptors derive from a woman younger than 35 with HIV. The CDR3 runs from the conserved cysteine through the conserved F or W. D genes are given only for firm matches. Size is stated for part of the rows, as once, few or many counts, or as a class when the clone is expanded.

CDR3 length,D gene,V gene,J gene,clone size,CDR3 DNA,CDR3 protein
14,TRBD1,TRBV11-1,TRBJ2-7,NA,TGTGCCAGCAGCTTCTCAGGGGGCCGATACGAGCAGTACTTC,CASSFSGGRYEQYF
18,TRBD1,TRBV28,TRBJ2-3,once,TGTGCCAGCAGTACCCGGACAGGGGGCGGATTTGGGACAGATACGCAGTATTTT,CASSTRTGGGFGTDTQYF
15,NA,TRBV14,TRBJ2-5,NA,TGTGCCAGCAGCCAAGATGGGAGTTGGGGGGAGACCCAGTACTTC,CASSQDGSWGETQYF
16,NA,TRBV23-1,TRBJ2-2,once,TGCGCCAGCAGTCAATCTGCGGGAAGGAACACCGGGGAGCTGTTTTTT,CASSQSAGRNTGELFF
13,NA,TRBV10-2,TRBJ2-7,NA,TGCGCCAGCAGTGAGTCGACTCTGGGGGCAACAGGCTTC,CASSESTLGATGF
15,TRBD1,TRBV7-9,TRBJ2-2,NA,TGTGCCAGCAGCTCACAGGGGGAAAACACCGGGGAGCTGTTTTTT,CASSSQGENTGELFF
16,NA,TRBV27,TRBJ2-7,NA,TGTGCCATCATAGAAGGGAGGGGGCGCCGCGCGGACGAGCAGTACTTC,CAIIEGRGRRADEQYF
15,NA,TRBV14,TRBJ1-1,NA,TGTGCCAGCAGCCAAGTAGGGGCACTGAACACTGAAGCTTTCTTT,CASSQVGALNTEAFF
16,TRBD1,TRBV5-1,TRBJ2-1,NA,TGCGCCAGCTCATGGACAGGAGTTACGTCTTCGAATGAGCAGTTCTTC,CASSWTGVTSSNEQFF
16,NA,TRBV6-1,TRBJ2-5,once,TGTGCCAGCAGTGAGGAGAACAGGGCGCCTGAAGAGACCCAGTACTTC,CASSEENRAPEETQYF
15,TRBD1,TRBV25-1,TRBJ1-5,NA,TGTGCCAGCAGTGAATCGACAGGGAACTATCAGCCCCAGCATTTT,CASSESTGNYQPQHF